The present TCR beta chain was sequenced within a study of OX40 agonist ivuxolimab in advanced cancers. Assay: immunoSEQ multiplex PCR; the TCRdb copy retains only in-frame clones and omits some. The sample includes about 73,000 clones, about 88% seen only once; the top ten take approximately 0.8%. A single count supports this clone. The antigen is not known. Germline V gives CDR1 KGHSH, CDR2 LQKENI. V lost 5 bases and J 3 bases, leaving 11 bases between the germline ends. The CDR3 has 13 residues. Whole-study results and caveats: Expanded clones tended on average to be more numerous among CD8+ T cells than CD4+.

The origin of this receptor is an adult with an advanced solid tumor such as melanoma, head and neck, liver or kidney cancer. The specimen was CD4+ or CD8+ T cells sorted from blood, collected in a trial of the OX40 agonist ivuxolimab. This chain links TRBV18 with TRBJ2-7; unclear D gene. DNA for the CDR3: TGTGCCAGCTCATCACGAAACGACTACGAGCAGTACTTC. Encoded protein: CASSSRNDYEQYF.